Below are 22 T cell receptor beta chains sequenced from a single sample in a study of T cell repertoires in cytomegalovirus infection (dated by TCRdb to about 2019). TCRdb records Illumina HiSeq 1500 as the sequencer. TCRdb handled the public reads itself, with Q25 trimming in fastp and clone calling in MiXCR, and kept productive beta chains. Every entry covers one CDR3 protein and lists the most common genes and DNA from its rows. For this sample the table gives about 260,000 distinct CDR3 sequences, of which approximately 14% were detected only once. The leading ten clones occupy 8.5% to 9% of the sample. Sequenced: PBMCs. These TCRs come from a human donor in good health (CMV status not recorded). Some clones in this sample may be carry-over from other donors' samples.

This clonotype was detected only a few times. A read error may be the cause here, since a much bigger clone is one base away. This chain connects TRBV7-9 to TRBJ1-5; D gene unclear. Germline loops: CDR1 SEHNR, CDR2 FQNEAQ (reference sequence). The CDR3 has 11 residues. The V and J ends lost 4 bases and 9 bases respectively, with 7 bases between them. CDR3: CASSSGGPQHF. The CDR3 DNA follows: TGTGCCAGCAGCTCCGGCGGGCCCCAGCATTTT.

This clonotype has only a few counts. The junction does not match germline at one end; this may be a read error. This rearrangement joins TRBV29-1 to TRBJ2-3; tentative D call: TRBD2 (5 bases). The CDR3 has 12 residues. CDR1 and CDR2 (germline): SQVTM, ANQGSEA. DNA of the CDR3: TGTAGCGTACACCTAGCCAAGGGTACGCAGTATTTT. Residues: CSVHLAKGTQYF.

This clonotype was seen a handful of times. The chain carries TRBV29-1 and TRBJ2-7, with 9 nucleotides matching TRBD2. V lost 4 bases to trimming and J lost 2 bases; unmatched junction nucleotides: 0. This CDR3 has 12 residues. Germline CDR1 reads SQVTM; CDR2 reads ANQGSEA. CDR3 DNA sequence: TGCAGCGTTGCTAGCGGGACCTACGAGCAGTACTTC. Protein sequence: CSVASGTYEQYF.

This clonotype was seen at least ten times. The chain recombines TRBV14 with TRBJ1-1, with D maybe TRBD1 (5 bases). V dropped 5 bases and J dropped 0 bases, with 10 bases sitting between them. Germline V gene data show CDR1 as SGHDN and CDR2 as FVKESK. The CDR3 covers 14 residues. The CDR3 region is CASSVGRLNTEAFF. CDR3 nucleotide sequence: TGTGCCAGCAGCGTGGGACGGTTGAACACTGAAGCTTTCTTT.

This clonotype appeared many times. The chain is built from TRBV7-2 and TRBJ1-4, with D possibly TRBD1 on 6 matching bases. The CDR3 has 13 residues. Germline lookup yields CDR1 SGHTA and CDR2 FQGNSA. Trimming took off 5 bases at V and 10 bases at J, with 14 bases between the two ends. CDR3 bases: TGTGCCAGCAGCGAAACACAGGGAGGAAAACTGTTTTTT. It specifies CASSETQGGKLFF. Drawing the rest from reference TRBV7-2 and TRBJ1-4, the complete variable domain is GAGVSQSPSNKVTEKGKDVELRCDPISGHTALYWYRQSLGQGLEFLIYFQGNSAPDKSGLPSDRFSAERTGGSVSTLTIQRTQQEDSAVYLCASSETQGGKLFFGSGTQLSVL.

As regards this clonotype: Being one base from a much bigger clone, this may be a read error. The V call is TRBV7-2, the J call TRBJ1-1; no clear D gene. Germline V gene lookup returns CDR1 SGHTA and CDR2 FQGNSA. The CDR3 sequence is 13 residues long. Here the CDR3 DNA reads TGTGCCAGCAGCTTAGCGTGGCAGGCTGAAGCTTCCTTT. Amino acids: CASSLAWQAEASF.

Many counts were recorded for this clonotype. The chain joins TRBV19 to TRBJ1-1; D remains unclear. Deletions cut 3 bases from V and 2 bases from J, with 10 bases between. The CDR3 spans 14 residues. The V gene's germline CDR1 is LNHDA and CDR2 SQIVND (reference sequence). The CDR3 here is CASSMTWTNTEAFF. CDR3 nucleotides: TGTGCCAGTAGTATGACTTGGACCAACACTGAAGCTTTCTTT.

This clonotype was detected a few times. The V gene is TRBV6-2 or TRBV6-3, the J gene TRBJ2-1; unclear D gene. Germline loops: CDR1 MNHEY, CDR2 SVGEGT. CDR3 size: 15 residues. Trimming left V 8 bases short and J 4 bases short, with 18 bases between. The CDR3 spells CASSLDQSNYNEQFF. In DNA form, the CDR3 reads TGTGCCAGCTCCCTCGATCAATCCAATTACAATGAGCAGTTCTTC.

The table lists this clonotype with many counts. For the CDR3, the DNA is TGTGCCAGCAGTCCACAGGGAGAGGGCTTTGGGGAGACCCAGTACTTC. Amino acids: CASSPQGEGFGETQYF. The genes are TRBV12-3 or TRBV12-4 and TRBJ2-5; TRBD1 is a possible D gene (6 bases). The CDR3 runs 16 residues. Trimming took off 5 bases at V and 5 bases at J, with 21 bases between the two ends.

The V call is TRBV6-8, the J call TRBJ2-3; D is perhaps TRBD1 or TRBD2 (5 bases each). The CDR3 spans 15 residues. Trimming took off 2 bases at V and 0 bases at J, with 9 bases between the two ends. Germline V gene lookup returns CDR1 MNHGY and CDR2 SAAAGT. CDR3 residues: CASSYGGSSTDTQYF. The DNA of the CDR3 is TGTGCCAGCAGTTACGGGGGATCTAGCACAGATACGCAGTATTTT.

The chain has TRBV6-6 and TRBJ1-3; no definite D call. The CDR3 is 14 residues long. The germline V gene encodes CDR1 MNHNY and CDR2 SVGAGI (reference sequence). V lost 2 bases, J lost 0 bases, and 5 bases lay in between. The CDR3 is CASSYPASGNTIYF. The CDR3 DNA reads TGTGCCAGCAGTTACCCCGCCTCTGGAAACACCATATATTTT.

The chain uses TRBV11-2 and TRBJ2-1; TRBD2 matches 14 bases. With V trimmed by 1 base and J by 10 bases, 3 bases remained unmatched. The CDR3 loop spans 15 amino acids. Germline V gene sequence: CDR1 SGHAT, CDR2 FQNNGV. DNA of the CDR3: TGTGCCAGCAGCTTAGGACTAGCGGGAGGGGGGGAGCAGTTCTTC. Translating gives CASSLGLAGGGEQFF.

This clonotype was seen a single time. V gene TRBV5-5 combines with J gene TRBJ1-1; 7 bases agree with TRBD1. Trimming at V came to 4 bases and at J to 5 bases, leaving 17 bases not matched to a gene. Germline V gene data show CDR1 as SGHKS and CDR2 as YYEKEE (reference sequence). This CDR3 is built from 17 residues. The CDR3 DNA reads TGTGCCAGCAGCCTCTACCCCGGGACAGCCGCTGATACTGAAGCTTTCTTT. This codes for CASSLYPGTAADTEAFF.

This clonotype came up many times. The rearrangement uses TRBV7-8 and TRBJ1-2, with unresolved D. Germline CDR1 SGHVS, CDR2 FQNEAQ. The V end was cut by 3 bases, the J end by 6 bases, with 8 bases between. There are 12 residues in the CDR3. CDR3 DNA sequence: TGTGCCAGCAGCTTGTCTAGGGATGGCTACACCTTC. Protein product: CASSLSRDGYTF.

The V and J genes are TRBV25-1 and TRBJ1-1, with 10 positions matching TRBD1. The trim removed 4 bases at V and 3 bases at J, leaving 2 bases unmatched. Germline CDR1 MGHDK, CDR2 SYGVNS. The CDR3 length is 14 residues. CDR3 protein: CASSVGQGDTEAFF. The CDR3 DNA sequence: TGTGCCAGCAGTGTTGGACAGGGGGACACTGAAGCTTTCTTT.

This clonotype was picked up many times. The gene calls are TRBV20-1 and TRBJ2-5, with TRBD1 matching 7 bases. J lost 3 bases, V lost 1 base, and 8 bases had no gene match. The CDR3 runs to 15 residues. The germline gives CDR1 DFQATT, CDR2 SNEGSKA (reference sequence). DNA for the CDR3: TGCAGTGCTAGAGGACAGGGATCACGGGAAGAGACCCAGTACTTC. This encodes CSARGQGSREETQYF.

The chain has TRBV29-1 and TRBJ2-7; TRBD1 is a possible D gene (6 bases). V lost 7 bases and J 6 bases, leaving 10 bases between the germline ends. Germline V gene lookup returns CDR1 SQVTM and CDR2 ANQGSEA. There are 10 residues in the CDR3. CDR3 nucleotides: TGCAGCGCCGAACAGGGCGAGCAGTACTTC. It encodes CSAEQGEQYF.

This clonotype has a count of ten or more. The chain uses TRBV7-2 and TRBJ2-4; no clear D gene. V dropped 5 bases and J dropped 0 bases, with 14 bases sitting between them. This CDR3 contains 16 residues. CDR1 is SGHTA and CDR2 is FQGNSA in the germline V gene. In DNA, the CDR3 is TGTGCCAGCAGCGAACAGCTCCTTATAGCCAAAAACATTCAGTACTTC. Amino acids: CASSEQLLIAKNIQYF.

This clonotype was counted only a few times. The chain joins TRBV29-1 to TRBJ2-7; D possibly corresponds to TRBD2 (6 bases). The V end lost 3 bases, the J end lost 3 bases, and 15 bases lay between the germline ends. The germline gives CDR1 SQVTM, CDR2 ANQGSEA. There are 14 residues in the CDR3. This CDR3 reads CSVEAPGTGYEQYF. The CDR3 DNA reads as TGCAGCGTTGAGGCCCCCGGGACTGGCTACGAGCAGTACTTC.

This clonotype occurred many times. The CDR3, as DNA: TGTGCCAGCAGTTTACCTAGCGGGAGGGCTTCGCGGGGGGAGACCCAGTACTTC. Translated, it gives CASSLPSGRASRGETQYF. This chain connects TRBV28 to TRBJ2-5; 12 nucleotides line up with TRBD2. The germline gives CDR1 MDHEN, CDR2 SYDVKM. The CDR3 has 18 amino acids. V lost 2 bases and J lost 5; bases outside the gene matches: 12.

This clonotype has more than one count but fewer than ten. Here the CDR3 reads CASSWRQWARENNEQFF. The CDR3 bases are TGTGCCAGCAGCTGGCGGCAGTGGGCGCGGGAGAACAATGAGCAGTTCTTC. The chain has TRBV7-9 and TRBJ2-1; 7 bases align to TRBD2. With V trimmed by 4 bases and J by 5 bases, 14 bases remained unmatched. Per germline, CDR1 SEHNR and CDR2 FQNEAQ (reference sequence). The CDR3 extends over 17 amino acids.

This clonotype occurred many times. This rearrangement joins TRBV4-3 to TRBJ2-1, with 10 bases that match TRBD1. This CDR3 has 17 amino acids. Germline V CDR1 and CDR2: LGHNA, YSLEER. V was pared by 0 bases and J by 4 bases, with 6 bases of the junction left unmatched. CDR3 sequence: CASSQDWGQGTYNEQFF. CDR3 coding DNA: TGCGCCAGCAGCCAAGATTGGGGACAGGGGACTTACAATGAGCAGTTCTTC.